This T cell receptor (beta chain) was found in a study of blood T cell repertoires in COVID-19. Study information: Acute-phase and convalescent COVID-19 samples originated in the United States, Italy and Spain.

Profiling relied on immunoSEQ multiplex PCR, and the TCRdb table lists in-frame clones only, not all of them. The profile shows 250,000 to 350,000 clones, approximately 85% of them singletons. CDR3 length equals 16 residues. Germline CDR1 reads LNHNV; CDR2 reads YYDKDF (reference sequence). J gave up 5 bases and V 3 bases, and 8 bases lay outside the gene matches. Sample: peripheral blood. The chain joins TRBV15 to TRBJ1-5; 9 bases map to TRBD1. The sequence derives from a man in his late teens or twenties with active or convalescent COVID-19. CDR3 coding DNA: TGTGCCACCAGCAGCGACCGGGACAGGGTCGATCAGCCCCAGCATTTT. This codes for CATSSDRDRVDQPQHF.